This TCR beta chain comes out of a study of blood T cell repertoires in COVID-19. Study context: Sites across the United States, Italy and Spain contributed samples from acute and convalescent COVID-19.

Clones were sequenced by immunoSEQ multiplex PCR, and TCRdb holds only the in-frame ones, with some missing. The sample carries some 150,000 clones, 81% recorded once. This CDR3 has 16 amino acids. Germline CDR1 and CDR2: MGHRA and YSYEKL. V was clipped by 2 bases and J by 7 bases; unmatched bases: 8. The source is a human donor with acute or convalescent COVID-19. The donor label of this sample is uncertain. The sample taken for sequencing was peripheral blood. The rearrangement links TRBV4-1 to TRBJ1-6, with 7 bases that match TRBD1. In DNA, the CDR3 is TGCGCCAGCAGCCAAACCAAGGGGGCCTGGAATTCACCCCTCCACTTT. Its protein is CASSQTKGAWNSPLHF.